This T cell receptor (beta chain) came from a study of T cells in Graves' hyperthyroidism and ophthalmopathy. The CDR3 regions of TCR beta were amplified from RNA transcripts. A first-round RT-PCR of the TCR CDR3 used the HTBI primer set. TCRdb reanalysed the multiplex PCR reads using MiXCR and keeps one entry per CDR3 protein. The sample lists about 640,000 distinct CDR3 sequences, roughly 20% occurring once. The CDR3 totals 15 residues. V was pared by 0 bases and J by 1 base, with 12 bases between. Germline V gene data show CDR1 as DFQATT and CDR2 as SNEGSKA (reference sequence). Duration under 3 months, a NOSPECS grade of at least 4, and a Clinical Activity Score of at least 3 characterized the ophthalmopathy patients. Diagnosing involved the use of clinical symptoms, serum thyroxine and TRAb, thyroid ultrasound and orbital computed tomography. The sample holds many counts of this clonotype.

Sequencing was performed on blood. This TCR derives from a man younger than 45 with Graves' ophthalmopathy. The chain links TRBV20-1 to TRBJ2-5; D call uncertain. CDR3: CSAREPTSPQETQYF. The CDR3, as DNA: TGCAGTGCTAGAGAACCGACAAGCCCCCAAGAGACCCAGTACTTC.